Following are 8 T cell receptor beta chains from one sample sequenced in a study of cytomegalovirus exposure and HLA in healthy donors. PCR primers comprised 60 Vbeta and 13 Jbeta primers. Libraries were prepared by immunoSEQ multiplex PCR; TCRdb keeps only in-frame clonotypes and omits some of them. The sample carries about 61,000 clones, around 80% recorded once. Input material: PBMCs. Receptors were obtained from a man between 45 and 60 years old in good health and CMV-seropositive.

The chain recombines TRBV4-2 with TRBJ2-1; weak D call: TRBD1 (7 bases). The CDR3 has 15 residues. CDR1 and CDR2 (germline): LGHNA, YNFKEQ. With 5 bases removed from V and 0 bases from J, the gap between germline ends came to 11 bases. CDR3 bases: TGTGCCAGCAGCTTGGAGGGGGCCTCCTACAATGAGCAGTTCTTC. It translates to CASSLEGASYNEQFF.

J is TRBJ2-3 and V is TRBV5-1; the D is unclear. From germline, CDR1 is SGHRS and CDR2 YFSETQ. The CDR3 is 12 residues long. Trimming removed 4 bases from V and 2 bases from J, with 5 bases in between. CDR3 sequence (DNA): TGCGCCAGCAGCGTCTACACAGATACGCAGTATTTT. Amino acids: CASSVYTDTQYF. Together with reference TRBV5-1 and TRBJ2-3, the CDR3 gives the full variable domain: KAGVTQTPRYLIKTRGQQVTLSCSPISGHRSVSWYQQTPGQGLQFLFEYFSETQRNKGNFPGRFSGRQFSNSRSEMNVSTLELGDSALYLCASSVYTDTQYFGPGTRLTVL.

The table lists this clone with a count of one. The CDR3 bases are TGTGCCAGCAGTGTGGAACAGGACTATGGCTACACCTTC. Amino acids: CASSVEQDYGYTF. The rearrangement links TRBV2 to TRBJ1-2; the D gene is possibly TRBD1 (5 bases). Germline V gives CDR1 SNHLY, CDR2 FYNNEI. The CDR3 consists of 13 residues. V was trimmed by 4 bases and J by 3 bases, leaving 9 bases between them.

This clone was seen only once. The CDR3: CASSPWGGGLGYTF. The CDR3 DNA is TGTGCCAGCAGTCCATGGGGGGGCGGATTGGGCTACACCTTC. The V and J genes are TRBV6-5 and TRBJ1-2; possibly TRBD1 for D (6 bases). Germline loops: CDR1 MNHEY, CDR2 SVGAGI. V was shortened by 5 bases and J by 8 bases, with 18 bases between the two germline ends. There are 14 residues in the CDR3.

The CDR3 reads CASSYQGATGRGYTF. Here the CDR3 DNA reads TGTGCCAGCAGTTACCAGGGGGCTACAGGACGGGGCTACACCTTC. The V and J genes are TRBV6-5 and TRBJ1-2; 8 bases fit TRBD1. Germline V gene data show CDR1 as MNHEY and CDR2 as SVGAGI. This CDR3 has 15 residues. The trim removed 2 bases at V and 8 bases at J, leaving 10 bases unmatched.

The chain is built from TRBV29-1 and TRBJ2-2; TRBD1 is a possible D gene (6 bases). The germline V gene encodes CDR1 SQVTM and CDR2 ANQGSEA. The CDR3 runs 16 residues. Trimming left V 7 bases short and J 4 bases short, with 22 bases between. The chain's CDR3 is CSGGHQTGLGTGELFF. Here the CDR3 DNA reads TGCAGCGGGGGACACCAGACAGGTTTGGGCACCGGGGAGCTGTTTTTT.

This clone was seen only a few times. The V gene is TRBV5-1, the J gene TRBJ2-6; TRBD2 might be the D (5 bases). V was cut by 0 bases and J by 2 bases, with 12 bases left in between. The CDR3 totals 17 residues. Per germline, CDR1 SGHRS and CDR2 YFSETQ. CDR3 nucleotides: TGCGCCAGCAGCTTGGCTTCGGGGTTGGCTGGGGCCAACGTCCTGACTTTC. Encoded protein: CASSLASGLAGANVLTF. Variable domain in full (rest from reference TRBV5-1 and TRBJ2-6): KAGVTQTPRYLIKTRGQQVTLSCSPISGHRSVSWYQQTPGQGLQFLFEYFSETQRNKGNFPGRFSGRQFSNSRSEMNVSTLELGDSALYLCASSLASGLAGANVLTFGAGSRLTVL.

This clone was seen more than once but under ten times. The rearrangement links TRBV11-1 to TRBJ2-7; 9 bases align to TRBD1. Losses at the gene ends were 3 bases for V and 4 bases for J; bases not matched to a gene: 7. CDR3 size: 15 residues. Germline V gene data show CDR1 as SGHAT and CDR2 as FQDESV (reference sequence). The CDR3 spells CASSFTGGHRYEQYF. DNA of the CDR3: TGTGCCAGCAGCTTTACAGGGGGCCATCGTTACGAGCAGTACTTC.